This T cell receptor (beta chain) was identified in a study of blood T cell repertoires in COVID-19. Study information: T cells, B-cell-depleted T cells, or PBMCs supplied cDNA or gDNA.

Some clones are missing from TCRdb's copy, which holds only in-frame ones; the method was immunoSEQ multiplex PCR. Of nearly 25,000 clones listed, roughly 72% were seen once; the top ten hold about 43%. CDR3 length: 16 residues. Germline lookup yields CDR1 SGHNT and CDR2 YYREEE (reference sequence). Trimming pared 0 bases from V and 3 bases from J, leaving 16 bases between. This clone turned up a few times. The sequencing sample was made of peripheral blood. This chain links TRBV5-4 with TRBJ2-7, with TRBD2 as a possible D gene (6 bases). This receptor was obtained from a woman aged 80 or over with acute or convalescent COVID-19. CDR3 bases: TGTGCCAGCAGCTTGGGGGTGGCGGGGTCCGACTACGAGCAGTACTTC. Translation: CASSLGVAGSDYEQYF.